This T cell receptor beta chain was sequenced in a study of T cells in Graves' hyperthyroidism and ophthalmopathy. This clonotype was picked up many times. What it binds is not known. There were TCR beta CDR3 regions amplified from RNA transcripts. First-round RT-PCR of the TCR CDR3 relied on the HTBI primer set. TCRdb re-analysed the multiplex PCR reads in MiXCR, keeping a single row per CDR3 protein. The table shows roughly 530,000 distinct CDR3 sequences, with approximately 17% occurring only once. Study-level points and caveats: The majority of expanded thyroid clonotypes above 0.001 also appeared in blood.

For ophthalmopathy patients, the Clinical Activity Score was at least 3 and the NOSPECS grade at least 4; duration was under 3 months. Diagnoses rested on clinical symptoms, serum thyroxine and TRAb, thyroid ultrasound and orbital computed tomography. The CDR3 is made up of 15 amino acids. The V gene lost 3 bases and the J gene lost 3 bases, with 14 bases spanning the gap. The germline CDR1 and CDR2 sequences are MDHEN and SYDVKM. V usage is TRBV28 and J usage is TRBJ1-1; TRBD1 might be the D (6 bases). The TCR was taken from a woman younger than 30 with Graves' ophthalmopathy. What was sequenced was blood. The CDR3 loop reads CASSFHRPGDTEAFF. CDR3 nucleotides: TGTGCCAGCAGTTTCCATCGGCCAGGGGACACTGAAGCTTTCTTT.